A selection of T cell receptor beta chains follows, all from one sample in a study of blood T cell repertoires in COVID-19. Measured with immunoSEQ multiplex PCR; TCRdb has only the in-frame clones, and not every one. The data hold over 120,000 clones, with 88% observed a single time. The sample consisted of peripheral blood. The source is a man aged 65-85 years with acute or convalescent COVID-19. Each CDR3 is given with its conserved first and last residue. D genes are given only for firm matches. Not all rows give a size; the values are once, few, many and, for expanded clones, a class.

clone size | D gene | J gene | V gene | CDR3 DNA | CDR3 protein
NA | TRBD1 | TRBJ2-7 | TRBV5-1 | TGCGCCAGCAGCGCCACTGAGGGGGCAGGTTACGAGCAGTACTTC | CASSATEGAGYEQYF
NA | TRBD2 | TRBJ2-3 | TRBV6-1 | TGTGCCAGCAGTGATAGCGGGGGGACAGATACGCAGTATTTT | CASSDSGGTDTQYF
NA | NA | TRBJ1-5 | TRBV28 | TGTGCCAGCCGACCGTGGGCCGGTCAGCCCCAGCATTTT | CASRPWAGQPQHF
NA | TRBD1 | TRBJ1-1 | TRBV28 | TGTGCCAGCAGTTTGCACAGGGGGCGCGGGAACACTGAAGCTTTCTTT | CASSLHRGRGNTEAFF
NA | NA | TRBJ1-4 | TRBV5-4 | TGTGCCAGCAGCTTGGGACTGAATAATGAAAAACTGTTTTTT | CASSLGLNNEKLFF
NA | TRBD1 | TRBJ2-7 | TRBV2 | TGTGCCAGCAGTGAGACTGGACAGGGGGCCTACGAGCAGTACTTC | CASSETGQGAYEQYF
few | NA | TRBJ2-2 | TRBV10-1 | TGCTCCCCTACGAACACCGGGGAGCTGTTTTTT | CSPTNTGELFF
NA | TRBD1 | TRBJ1-1 | TRBV4-1 | TGCGCCAGCAGCCAAGATCGTCGGACAGGGAAGGGGAACACTGAAGCTTTCTTT | CASSQDRRTGKGNTEAFF
NA | NA | TRBJ2-2 | TRBV6-4 | TGTGCCAGCACTCCGGGGGACGGCACCGGGGAGCTGTTTTTT | CASTPGDGTGELFF
NA | NA | TRBJ2-7 | TRBV28 | TGTGCCAGCAGTTTAGGGGCTCAGGAAGGGTACGAGCAGTACTTC | CASSLGAQEGYEQYF
NA | NA | TRBJ1-2 | TRBV5-4 | TGTGCCAGCAGCCGTGACAGCTATGGCTACACCTTC | CASSRDSYGYTF
NA | NA | TRBJ1-4 | TRBV7-9 | TGTGCCAGCAGCTTATCCCTTGGAGGGGGGGCTAATGAAAAACTGTTTTTT | CASSLSLGGGANEKLFF
few | NA | TRBJ1-1 | TRBV3-1/TRBV3-2 | TGTGCCAGCAGCCATATCGACAGAATTACTGAAGCTTTCTTT | CASSHIDRITEAFF
NA | NA | TRBJ2-5 | TRBV7-9 | TGTGCCAGCAGCGTCTGGGGGCTGGTCCAAGAGACCCAGTACTTC | CASSVWGLVQETQYF
few | TRBD1 | TRBJ2-7 | TRBV19 | TGTGCCAGTAGTCCGGGACAGGGGTTCGAGCAGTACTTC | CASSPGQGFEQYF
NA | NA | TRBJ1-1 | TRBV29-1 | TGCAGCGTGACCCCACAGCCAACGAACACTGAAGCTTTCTTT | CSVTPQPTNTEAFF
NA | NA | TRBJ2-1 | TRBV25-1 | TGTGCCAGCAGTGTCACACAGCGGCGAGAGCAGTTCTTC | CASSVTQRREQFF
NA | NA | TRBJ1-2 | TRBV6-5 | TGTGCCAGCAGTAATCCGGGAGTAGGCTACACCTTC | CASSNPGVGYTF
NA | NA | TRBJ2-1 | TRBV5-1 | TGCGCCAGCAGCCTGGGAGGGGGGGCGGCTAATGAGCAGTTCTTC | CASSLGGGAANEQFF
few | TRBD1 | TRBJ2-7 | TRBV5-4 | TGTGCCAGCAGCAAGGGACAGCCCTACGAGCAGTACTTC | CASSKGQPYEQYF
NA | NA | TRBJ2-5 | TRBV4-2 | TGTGCCAGCAGTCACCAAGAATCCAGTGAAGAGACCCAGTACTTC | CASSHQESSEETQYF
NA | TRBD2 | TRBJ2-2 | TRBV5-1 | TGCGCCAGCAGCCCGGGGACTAGAAGGGATGGTTCCGGGGAGCTGTTTTTT | CASSPGTRRDGSGELFF
NA | TRBD1 | TRBJ1-1 | TRBV15 | TGTGCCACCAGGAGGGACAGGGCGAACACTGAAGCTTTCTTT | CATRRDRANTEAFF
NA | NA | TRBJ1-1 | TRBV30 | TGTGCCTGGAGTGTATCAGGATACACTGAAGCTTTCTTT | CAWSVSGYTEAFF
NA | NA | TRBJ1-4 | TRBV3-1/TRBV3-2 | TGTGCCAGCAGCCCGGGATATCCTTCAACTAATGAAAAACTGTTTTTT | CASSPGYPSTNEKLFF
NA | NA | TRBJ1-2 | TRBV9 | TGTGCCAGCAGCGTAAGACCCGGAGGAGAAAACTATGGCTACACCTTC | CASSVRPGGENYGYTF
NA | TRBD1 | TRBJ1-1 | TRBV16 | TGTGCCAGCAGCCAGGGGACAGGTGCTGAAGCTTTCTTT | CASSQGTGAEAFF
NA | NA | TRBJ1-6 | TRBV7-6 | TGTGCCAGCAGCTTAGTGGGGGGGCTTAATTCACCCCTCCACTTT | CASSLVGGLNSPLHF
NA | TRBD1 | TRBJ2-1 | TRBV2 | TGTGCCAGCAGCCCAGGACAGGGGGCCTACAATGAGCAGTTCTTC | CASSPGQGAYNEQFF
once | TRBD1 | TRBJ2-7 | TRBV28 | TGTGCCACCTTCCCGGGACAGGGCTACGAGCAGTACTTC | CATFPGQGYEQYF
NA | NA | TRBJ2-1 | TRBV19 | TGTGCCAGTAGTATTTGGGCAGGGCCCCGGGAGCAGTTCTTC | CASSIWAGPREQFF
NA | NA | TRBJ2-5 | TRBV18 | TGTGCCAGCTCACCAGGACATCAAGAGACCCAGTACTTC | CASSPGHQETQYF
NA | TRBD2 | TRBJ2-2 | TRBV9 | TGTGCCAGCACCCGCACTAGCGGGGGGGCCGGGGAGCTGTTTTTT | CASTRTSGGAGELFF
NA | NA | TRBJ1-1 | TRBV28 | TGTGCCAGCAGCCCCGTCCCCTCAGGGATGAACACTGAAGCTTTCTTT | CASSPVPSGMNTEAFF
NA | NA | TRBJ1-5 | TRBV7-2 | TGTGCCAGCAGCTTACAGGGAAGCAATCAGCCCCAGCATTTT | CASSLQGSNQPQHF
NA | NA | TRBJ1-1 | TRBV5-1 | TGCGCCAGCAGCCCCCCCGGGCAGGGCATTGAAGCTTTCTTT | CASSPPGQGIEAFF
NA | NA | TRBJ1-1 | TRBV28 | TGTGCCAGCAGGTCCCCCGGGGACATTGGCTCGTCAGCTTTCTTT | CASRSPGDIGSSAFF
once | NA | TRBJ1-1 | TRBV25-1 | TGTGCCAGCAGTTCCCCCCGGGGGGTCACTGAAGCTTTCTTT | CASSSPRGVTEAFF
NA | NA | TRBJ1-5 | TRBV6-1 | TGTGCCAGCAGTGAATGGACACTCAATCAGCCCCAGCATTTT | CASSEWTLNQPQHF
NA | TRBD1 | TRBJ2-7 | TRBV5-8 | TGTGCCAGCAGCTCCGGGACAGGGGCTATTCCCTACGAGCAGTACTTC | CASSSGTGAIPYEQYF
NA | TRBD1 | TRBJ2-1 | TRBV7-3 | TGTGCCAGCAGCTTAACGGGGACAGGGGCCTACAATGAGCAGTTCTTC | CASSLTGTGAYNEQFF
NA | TRBD1 | TRBJ2-2 | TRBV7-3 | TGTGCCAGCAGACCACAGGGGGCGCTGACCGGGGAGCTGTTTTTT | CASRPQGALTGELFF
NA | NA | TRBJ2-5 | TRBV28 | TGTGCCAGCAGTACCCCGGGGACCCAGTACTTC | CASSTPGTQYF
NA | TRBD1 | TRBJ1-1 | TRBV19 | TGTGCTTCCCTACAGGGGGTGGTGGGGACTGAAGCTTTCTTT | CASLQGVVGTEAFF
NA | NA | TRBJ1-5 | TRBV30 | TGTGCCTCAGATGACCAAGGACAGATCAATCAGCCCCAGCATTTT | CASDDQGQINQPQHF
NA | NA | TRBJ1-2 | TRBV2 | TGTGCCAGCAGTGAAGTAGGAAGCACCGGGGATGGCTACACCTTC | CASSEVGSTGDGYTF
NA | NA | TRBJ2-3 | TRBV19 | TGTGCCAGTTCTTTCTACAGGGACGATACGCAGTATTTT | CASSFYRDDTQYF
NA | NA | TRBJ2-7 | TRBV3-1/TRBV3-2 | TGTGCCAGCAGCCAAGACCGCTACGAGCAGTACTTC | CASSQDRYEQYF
NA | TRBD1 | TRBJ2-3 | TRBV6-2/TRBV6-3 | TGTGCCAGCAGTTCTACAGGGGGAGTCCCAGATACGCAGTATTTT | CASSSTGGVPDTQYF
NA | TRBD2 | TRBJ2-1 | TRBV11-2 | TGTGCCAGCAGCTCAGGACTAGGCTCCTACAATGAGCAGTTCTTC | CASSSGLGSYNEQFF
NA | NA | TRBJ1-1 | TRBV18 | TGTGCCAGCTCACCGAGGTGGCAGAACACTGAAGCTTTCTTT | CASSPRWQNTEAFF
NA | TRBD2 | TRBJ2-3 | TRBV11-2 | TGTGCCAGCGGGAATAGCGGGGGGAGGGCAGATACGCAGTATTTT | CASGNSGGRADTQYF
NA | TRBD2 | TRBJ2-7 | TRBV2 | TGTGCCAGCACCTTGGGGGGGGGTTACGAGCAGTACTTC | CASTLGGGYEQYF
NA | NA | TRBJ2-5 | TRBV5-1 | TGCGCCAGCAGCCTCAGGGGAATAGCAGAGACCCAGTACTTC | CASSLRGIAETQYF
NA | NA | TRBJ1-2 | TRBV11-1 | TGTGCCAGCAGCCCCCTTCTCGGGGGAAACTATGGCTACACCTTC | CASSPLLGGNYGYTF
NA | TRBD2 | TRBJ2-1 | TRBV2 | TGTGCCAGCAGTTGGACGGGGGGGTCCTACAATGAGCAGTTCTTC | CASSWTGGSYNEQFF
NA | TRBD2 | TRBJ2-1 | TRBV9 | TGTGCCAGCAGCGTAGTCGGTCTAGCGGGAAACAATGAGCAGTTCTTC | CASSVVGLAGNNEQFF